These 18 T cell receptor beta chains originate from one sample sequenced in a study of cytomegalovirus exposure and HLA in healthy donors. Sequencing used immunoSEQ multiplex PCR; TCRdb keeps in-frame clones, though not all of them. This table holds 250,000 to 400,000 clones, 88% found once. The specimen sequenced was PBMCs. The source of these receptors is a man aged 30-40 years in good health and CMV-seronegative.

The chain recombines TRBV6-6 with TRBJ2-7, with a tentative D call TRBD1 (6 bases). The CDR3 runs 15 residues. V was shortened by 5 bases and J by 4 bases, with 18 bases between the two germline ends. CDR1 MNHNY and CDR2 SVGAGI come from the germline V gene (reference sequence). CDR3 residues: CASSPYRAAGYEQYF. The CDR3 nucleotides are TGTGCCAGCAGTCCTTACAGGGCTGCCGGTTACGAGCAGTACTTC.

The rearrangement uses TRBV7-9 and TRBJ1-2; maybe TRBD1 (6 bases). Trimming took off 7 bases at V and 5 bases at J, with 17 bases between the two ends. CDR3 length: 14 amino acids. Germline values: CDR1 SEHNR, CDR2 FQNEAQ (reference sequence). The CDR3 region is CASTPGGGGYGYTF. The CDR3 coding sequence is TGTGCCAGCACTCCCGGGGGAGGGGGTTATGGCTACACCTTC. Full variable domain (outside the CDR3, taken from reference TRBV7-9 and TRBJ1-2): DTGVSQNPRHKITKRGQNVTFRCDPISEHNRLYWYRQTLGQGPEFLTYFQNEAQLEKSRLLSDRFSAERPKGSFSTLEIQRTEQGDSAMYLCASTPGGGGYGYTFGSGTRLTVV.

The chain joins TRBV5-1 to TRBJ1-2, with 8 nucleotides matching TRBD1. CDR1 and CDR2 from the germline V gene are SGHRS and YFSETQ. The CDR3 totals 15 residues. After removal of 3 bases from V and 8 bases from J, the junction contained 12 bases not matched to a gene. CDR3 sequence (DNA): TGCGCCAGCAGCTCCGGCGGACAGGGAGAAGGAGGCTACACCTTC. It translates to CASSSGGQGEGGYTF.

Concerning this clone: The sample contains more than one DNA sequence encoding this CDR3. V usage is TRBV27 and J usage is TRBJ2-3; D is undetermined. The CDR3 spans 13 residues. CDR1 MNHEY and CDR2 SMNVEV come from the germline V gene (reference sequence). V lost 2 bases, J lost 2 bases, and 5 bases lay in between. The CDR3 nucleotides are TGTGCCAGCAGTTTAGCGGTCACAGATACGCAGTATTTT. Amino acids: CASSLAVTDTQYF.

The chain combines TRBV13 with TRBJ2-7, with D uncertain. The CDR3 loop spans 15 amino acids. Germline V gene data show CDR1 as PRHDT and CDR2 as FYEKMQ (reference sequence). V lost 5 bases and J 4 bases, leaving 18 bases between the germline ends. CDR3 DNA: TGTGCCAGCAGCCCCAGTGGCAGGCGCTCATACGAGCAGTACTTC. As protein: CASSPSGRRSYEQYF.

This clone was counted once. The rearrangement uses TRBV6-5 and TRBJ2-5; possible D gene TRBD1, 6 bases. The CDR3 is 16 residues long. The germline V gene encodes CDR1 MNHEY and CDR2 SVGAGI. V dropped 2 bases and J dropped 4 bases, with 17 bases sitting between them. The CDR3: CASSYHGGRAGETQYF. The DNA of the CDR3 is TGTGCCAGCAGTTACCATGGGGGCAGGGCGGGAGAGACCCAGTACTTC.

This sequence joins TRBV15 and TRBJ2-5, with 11 bases identical to TRBD2. The CDR3 is 16 amino acids. With 3 bases clipped from V and 5 bases from J, the junction kept 8 bases outside the gene matches. Germline V lookup: CDR1 LNHNV, CDR2 YYDKDF (reference sequence). CDR3 residues: CATSRRSGGALETQYF. The CDR3 DNA is TGTGCCACCAGCAGGCGTAGCGGGGGGGCCTTGGAGACCCAGTACTTC.

The chain is built from TRBV7-6 and TRBJ1-2; 7 bases match TRBD1. Germline-derived CDR1 and CDR2 are SGHVS and FNYEAQ. The V gene end was trimmed by 1 base and the J gene end by 4 bases; junction bases not matched to a gene: 6. This CDR3 contains 15 residues. The CDR3 region has the DNA TGTGCCAGCAGCTTAGGCAGGGACAGCCGCTATGGCTACACCTTC. It specifies CASSLGRDSRYGYTF.

This chain uses TRBV10-1 with TRBJ2-2; the match to TRBD1 covers 8 bases. The CDR3 runs to 15 residues. CDR1 WNHNN and CDR2 SYGVQD come from the germline V gene (reference sequence). J lost 4 bases, V lost 2 bases, and 3 bases had no gene match. The CDR3 region is CASSETGGVTGELFF. The CDR3 region has the DNA TGCGCCAGCAGTGAGACAGGGGGTGTCACCGGGGAGCTGTTTTTT.

J is TRBJ1-2 and V is TRBV5-4, with 10 bases aligning to TRBD1. Germline V gene lookup returns CDR1 SGHNT and CDR2 YYREEE (reference sequence). CDR3 length: 14 residues. With V trimmed by 5 bases and J by 6 bases, 7 bases remained unmatched. The CDR3 coding sequence is TGTGCCAGCAGGACTCCCGGGACAGGGGATGGCTACACCTTC. This encodes CASRTPGTGDGYTF. Complete variable domain (other parts from reference TRBV5-4 and TRBJ1-2): ETGVTQSPTHLIKTRGQQVTLRCSSQSGHNTVSWYQQALGQGPQFIFQYYREEENGRGNFPPRFSGLQFPNYSSELNVNALELDDSALYLCASRTPGTGDGYTFGSGTRLTVV.

The chain couples TRBV5-4 to TRBJ2-1; D possibly corresponds to TRBD1 (5 bases). The length of the CDR3 is 15 residues. Trimming shortened V by 4 bases and J by 0 bases, and 11 bases separated the two germline ends. Per germline, CDR1 SGHNT and CDR2 YYREEE (reference sequence). Written as DNA, the CDR3 is TGTGCCAGCAGCCCGCGGACACTCTCCTACAATGAGCAGTTCTTC. It is translated as CASSPRTLSYNEQFF.

V and J are TRBV18 and TRBJ1-2, with 9 bases matching TRBD1. Unmatched junction bases numbered 9, after V lost 4 bases and J lost 3 bases. Germline values: CDR1 KGHSH, CDR2 LQKENI. This CDR3 has 16 residues. The DNA of the CDR3 is TGTGCCAGCTCACGAAACCGGGACAGGGAGGACTATGGCTACACCTTC. The encoded protein is CASSRNRDREDYGYTF.

The V call is TRBV6-6, the J call TRBJ1-4; TRBD1 agrees at 7 bases. After removal of 5 bases from V and 8 bases from J, the junction contained 8 bases not matched to a gene. CDR3 length: 14 amino acids. Germline CDR1 MNHNY, CDR2 SVGAGI (reference sequence). The CDR3 here is CASSNKPGQEKLFF. The CDR3 nucleotides are TGTGCCAGCAGTAACAAACCGGGACAGGAAAAACTGTTTTTT.

The rearrangement uses TRBV11-2 and TRBJ1-1; no reliable D call. The CDR3 totals 16 residues. Trimming took 3 bases from V and 7 from J, leaving 21 bases between them. Germline V gives CDR1 SGHAT, CDR2 FQNNGV. CDR3 nucleotides: TGTGCCAGCAGCTTGGGCAGATACGGTGGAATTGATGAAGCTTTCTTT. Protein product: CASSLGRYGGIDEAFF.

This clone came up a few times. The genes are TRBV6-1 and TRBJ2-7, with D possibly matching TRBD1 (6 bases). The CDR3 covers 14 residues. With 6 bases removed from V and 3 bases from J, the gap between germline ends came to 15 bases. Germline-derived CDR1 and CDR2 are MNHNS and SASEGT. The CDR3 DNA reads TGTGCCAGCAGGGGGCCAGGGGTGAACTACGAGCAGTACTTC. Its translation: CASRGPGVNYEQYF.

The CDR3 reads CASSYHGAEAFF. The CDR3 bases are TGTGCCAGCAGCTACCACGGGGCTGAAGCTTTCTTT. The chain combines TRBV11-2 with TRBJ1-1; D is ambiguous. Germline CDR1 reads SGHAT; CDR2 reads FQNNGV. V was shortened by 4 bases and J by 6 bases, with 9 bases between the two germline ends. This CDR3 spans 12 amino acids.

This chain links TRBV27 with TRBJ2-3, with TRBD2 matching over 10 bases. The length of the CDR3 is 16 residues. Germline assignment: CDR1 MNHEY and CDR2 SMNVEV (reference sequence). The junction had 7 bases not matched to a gene; V was cut back by 4 bases and J by 3 bases. CDR3 sequence: CASSSLASGGTDTQYF. As DNA, the CDR3 is TGTGCCAGCAGTTCCCTTGCTAGCGGGGGAACAGATACGCAGTATTTT.

This chain joins TRBV14 and TRBJ2-7, with a weak D call TRBD2 (5 bases). CDR1 is SGHDN, CDR2 FVKESK, per germline. This CDR3 has 15 amino acids. Trimming took off 1 base at V and 8 bases at J, with 18 bases between the two ends. CDR3 loop: CASSQGGGLRGKQYF. The DNA for the CDR3 is TGTGCCAGCAGCCAAGGTGGCGGGCTGCGTGGGAAGCAGTACTTC.